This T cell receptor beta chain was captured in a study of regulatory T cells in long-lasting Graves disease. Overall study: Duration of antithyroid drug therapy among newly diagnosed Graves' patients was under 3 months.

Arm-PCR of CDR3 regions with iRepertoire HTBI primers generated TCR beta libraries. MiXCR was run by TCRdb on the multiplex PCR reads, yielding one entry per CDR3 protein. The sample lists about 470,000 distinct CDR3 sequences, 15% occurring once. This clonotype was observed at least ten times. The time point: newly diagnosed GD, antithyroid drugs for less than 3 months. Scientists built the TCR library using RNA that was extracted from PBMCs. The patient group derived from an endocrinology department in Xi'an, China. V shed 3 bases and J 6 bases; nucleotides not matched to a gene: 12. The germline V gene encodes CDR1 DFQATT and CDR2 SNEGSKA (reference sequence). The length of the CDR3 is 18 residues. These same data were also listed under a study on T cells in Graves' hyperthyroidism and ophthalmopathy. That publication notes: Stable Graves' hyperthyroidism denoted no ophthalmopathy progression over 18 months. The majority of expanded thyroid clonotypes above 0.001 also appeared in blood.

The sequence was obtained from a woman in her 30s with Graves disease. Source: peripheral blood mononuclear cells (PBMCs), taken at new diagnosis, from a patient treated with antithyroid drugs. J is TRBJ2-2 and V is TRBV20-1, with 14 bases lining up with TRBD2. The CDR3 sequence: CSASIGTSGSWGAGELFF. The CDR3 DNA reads TGCAGTGCTAGTATTGGGACTAGCGGGAGTTGGGGGGCCGGGGAGCTGTTTTTT.